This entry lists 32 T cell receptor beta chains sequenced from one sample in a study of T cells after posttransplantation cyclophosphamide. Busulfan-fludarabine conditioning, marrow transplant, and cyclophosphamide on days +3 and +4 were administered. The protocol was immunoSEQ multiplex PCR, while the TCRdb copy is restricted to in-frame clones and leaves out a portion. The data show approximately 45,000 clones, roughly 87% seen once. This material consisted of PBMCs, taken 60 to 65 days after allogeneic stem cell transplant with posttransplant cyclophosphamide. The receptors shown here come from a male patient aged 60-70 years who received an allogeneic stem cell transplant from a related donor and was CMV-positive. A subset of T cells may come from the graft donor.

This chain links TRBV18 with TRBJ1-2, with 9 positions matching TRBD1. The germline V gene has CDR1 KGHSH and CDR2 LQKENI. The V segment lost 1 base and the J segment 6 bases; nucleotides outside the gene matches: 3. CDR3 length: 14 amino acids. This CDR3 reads CASSPRDRANGYTF. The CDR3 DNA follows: TGTGCCAGCTCACCACGGGACAGGGCTAATGGCTACACCTTC.

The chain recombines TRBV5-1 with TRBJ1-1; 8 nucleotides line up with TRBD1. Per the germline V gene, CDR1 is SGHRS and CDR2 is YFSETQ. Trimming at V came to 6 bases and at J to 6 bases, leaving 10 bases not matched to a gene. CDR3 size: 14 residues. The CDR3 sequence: CASNPGQVGPEAFF. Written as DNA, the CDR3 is TGCGCCAGCAATCCGGGACAGGTGGGCCCTGAAGCTTTCTTT.

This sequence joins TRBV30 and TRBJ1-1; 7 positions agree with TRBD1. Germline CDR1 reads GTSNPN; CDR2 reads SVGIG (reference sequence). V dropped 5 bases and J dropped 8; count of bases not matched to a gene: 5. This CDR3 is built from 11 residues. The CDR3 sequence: CAWGRGEEAFF. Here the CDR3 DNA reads TGTGCCTGGGGCAGGGGGGAGGAAGCTTTCTTT.

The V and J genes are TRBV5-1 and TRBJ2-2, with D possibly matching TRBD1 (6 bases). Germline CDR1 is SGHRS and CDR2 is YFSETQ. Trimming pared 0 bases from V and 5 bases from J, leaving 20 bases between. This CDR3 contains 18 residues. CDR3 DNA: TGCGCCAGCAGCTTGGCCGGGACAAGCCGAGATAGGACCGGGGAGCTGTTTTTT. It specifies CASSLAGTSRDRTGELFF. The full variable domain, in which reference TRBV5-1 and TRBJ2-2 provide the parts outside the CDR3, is KAGVTQTPRYLIKTRGQQVTLSCSPISGHRSVSWYQQTPGQGLQFLFEYFSETQRNKGNFPGRFSGRQFSNSRSEMNVSTLELGDSALYLCASSLAGTSRDRTGELFFGEGSRLTVL.

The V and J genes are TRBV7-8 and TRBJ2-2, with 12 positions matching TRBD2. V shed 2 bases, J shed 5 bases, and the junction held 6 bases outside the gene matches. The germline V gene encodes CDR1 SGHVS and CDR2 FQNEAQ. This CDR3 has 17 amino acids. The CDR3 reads CASSLLLAGGGTGELFF. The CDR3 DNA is TGTGCCAGCAGCTTACTACTAGCGGGGGGCGGGACCGGGGAGCTGTTTTTT.

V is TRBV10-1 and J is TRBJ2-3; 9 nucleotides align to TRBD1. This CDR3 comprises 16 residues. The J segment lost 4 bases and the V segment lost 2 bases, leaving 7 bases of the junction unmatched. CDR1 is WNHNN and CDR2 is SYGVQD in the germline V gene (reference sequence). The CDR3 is CASSEVGDRAPDTQYF. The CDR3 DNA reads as TGCGCCAGCAGTGAGGTAGGGGACAGGGCGCCAGATACGCAGTATTTT.

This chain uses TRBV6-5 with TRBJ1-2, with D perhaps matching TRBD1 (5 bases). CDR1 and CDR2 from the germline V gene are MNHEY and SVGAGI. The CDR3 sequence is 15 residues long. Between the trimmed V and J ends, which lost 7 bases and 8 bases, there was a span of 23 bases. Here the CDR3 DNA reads TGTGCCAGCACAAACGCGCCAGGGCTTACGGAAGGCTACACCTTC. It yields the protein CASTNAPGLTEGYTF.

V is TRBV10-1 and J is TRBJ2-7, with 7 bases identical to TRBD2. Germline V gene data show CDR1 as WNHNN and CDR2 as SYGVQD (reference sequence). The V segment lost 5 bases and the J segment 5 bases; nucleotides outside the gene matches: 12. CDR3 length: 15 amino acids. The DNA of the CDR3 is TGCGCCAGCAGTCTGTTGGGGGGGGGTATTCACGAGCAGTACGTC. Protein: CASSLLGGGIHEQYV.

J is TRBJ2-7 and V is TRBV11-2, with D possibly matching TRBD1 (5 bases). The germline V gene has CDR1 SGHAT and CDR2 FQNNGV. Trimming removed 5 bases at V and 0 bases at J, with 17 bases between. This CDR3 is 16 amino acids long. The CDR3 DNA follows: TGTGCCAGCAGCGTCGGATTAAAGGGGAACTCCTACGAGCAGTACTTC. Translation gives CASSVGLKGNSYEQYF.

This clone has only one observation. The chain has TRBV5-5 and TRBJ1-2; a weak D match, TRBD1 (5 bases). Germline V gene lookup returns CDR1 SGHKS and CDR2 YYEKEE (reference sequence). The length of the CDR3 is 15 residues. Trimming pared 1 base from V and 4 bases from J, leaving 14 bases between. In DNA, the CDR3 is TGTGCCAGCAGCTTGTCCCAGGGAGGAGGCTATGGCTACACCTTC. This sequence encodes CASSLSQGGGYGYTF.

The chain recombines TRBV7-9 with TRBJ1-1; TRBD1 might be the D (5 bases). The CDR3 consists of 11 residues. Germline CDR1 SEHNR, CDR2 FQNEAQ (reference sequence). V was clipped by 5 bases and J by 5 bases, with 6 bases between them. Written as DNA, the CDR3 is TGTGCCAGCAGCCGGACAACTGAAGCTTTCTTT. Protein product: CASSRTTEAFF.

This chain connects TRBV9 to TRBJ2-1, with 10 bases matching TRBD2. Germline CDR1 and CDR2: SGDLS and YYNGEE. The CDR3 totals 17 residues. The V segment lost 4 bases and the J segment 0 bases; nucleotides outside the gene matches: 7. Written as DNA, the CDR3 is TGTGCCAGCAGCATTCCGACTAGCGGGCACTCCTACAATGAGCAGTTCTTC. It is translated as CASSIPTSGHSYNEQFF. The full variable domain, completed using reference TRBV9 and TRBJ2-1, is DSGVTQTPKHLITATGQRVTLRCSPRSGDLSVYWYQQSLDQGLQFLIQYYNGEERAKGNILERFSAQQFPDLHSELNLSSLELGDSALYFCASSIPTSGHSYNEQFFGPGTRLTVL.

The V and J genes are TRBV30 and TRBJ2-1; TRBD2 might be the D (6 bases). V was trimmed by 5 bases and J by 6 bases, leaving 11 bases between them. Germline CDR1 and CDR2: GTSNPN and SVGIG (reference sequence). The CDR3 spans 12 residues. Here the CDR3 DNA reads TGTGCCTGGGGCAGACTAGGCAATGAGCAGTTCTTC. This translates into CAWGRLGNEQFF.

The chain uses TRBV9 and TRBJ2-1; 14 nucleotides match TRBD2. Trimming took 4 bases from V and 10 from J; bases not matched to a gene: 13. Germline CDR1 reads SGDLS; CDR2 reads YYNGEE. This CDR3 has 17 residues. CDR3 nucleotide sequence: TGTGCCAGCAGCCCTCGGTTGGGGACTAGCGGGGGCGGGGAGCAGTTCTTC. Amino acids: CASSPRLGTSGGGEQFF.

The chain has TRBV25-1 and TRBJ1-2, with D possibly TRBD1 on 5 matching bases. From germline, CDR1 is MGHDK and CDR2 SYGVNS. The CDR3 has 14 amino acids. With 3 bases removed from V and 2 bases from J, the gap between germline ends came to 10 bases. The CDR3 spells CASSEGTLNYGYTF. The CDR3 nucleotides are TGTGCCAGCAGTGAGGGGACTTTAAACTATGGCTACACCTTC.

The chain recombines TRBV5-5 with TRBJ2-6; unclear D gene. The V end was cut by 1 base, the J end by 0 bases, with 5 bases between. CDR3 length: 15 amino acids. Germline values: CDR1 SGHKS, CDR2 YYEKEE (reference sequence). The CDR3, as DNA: TGTGCCAGCAGCTTGTACGGCTCTGGGGCCAACGTCCTGACTTTC. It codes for CASSLYGSGANVLTF.

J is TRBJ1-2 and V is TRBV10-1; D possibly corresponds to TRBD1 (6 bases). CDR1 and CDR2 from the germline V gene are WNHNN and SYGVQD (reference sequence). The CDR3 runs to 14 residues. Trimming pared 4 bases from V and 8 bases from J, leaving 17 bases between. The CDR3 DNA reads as TGCGCCAGCAGTGCCCTCCCGGGACAAGGGGGCTACACCTTC. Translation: CASSALPGQGGYTF.

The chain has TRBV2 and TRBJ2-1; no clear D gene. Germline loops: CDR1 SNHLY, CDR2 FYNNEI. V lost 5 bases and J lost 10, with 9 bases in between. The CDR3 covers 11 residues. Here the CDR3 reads CASSSGIEQFF. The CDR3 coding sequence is TGTGCCAGCAGTTCGGGTATAGAGCAGTTCTTC.

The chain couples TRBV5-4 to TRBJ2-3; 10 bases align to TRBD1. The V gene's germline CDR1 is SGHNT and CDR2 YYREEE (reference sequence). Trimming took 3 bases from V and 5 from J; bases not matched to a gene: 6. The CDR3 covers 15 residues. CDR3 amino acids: CASSSRQGAGDTQYF. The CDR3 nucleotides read TGTGCCAGCAGCTCAAGACAGGGGGCAGGAGATACGCAGTATTTT.

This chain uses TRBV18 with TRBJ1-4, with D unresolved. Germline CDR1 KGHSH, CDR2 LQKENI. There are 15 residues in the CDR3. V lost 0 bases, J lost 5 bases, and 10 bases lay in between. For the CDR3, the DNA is TGTGCCAGCTCACCACCGAGCGAAAGAAATGAAAAACTGTTTTTT. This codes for CASSPPSERNEKLFF.

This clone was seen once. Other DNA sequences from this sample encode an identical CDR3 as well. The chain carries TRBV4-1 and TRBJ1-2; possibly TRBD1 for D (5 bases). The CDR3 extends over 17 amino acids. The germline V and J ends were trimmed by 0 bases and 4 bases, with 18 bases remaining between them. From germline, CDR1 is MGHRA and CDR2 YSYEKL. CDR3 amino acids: CASSQDRTTVNLYGYTF. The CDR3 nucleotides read TGCGCCAGCAGCCAAGACCGCACGACAGTGAACCTCTATGGCTACACCTTC.

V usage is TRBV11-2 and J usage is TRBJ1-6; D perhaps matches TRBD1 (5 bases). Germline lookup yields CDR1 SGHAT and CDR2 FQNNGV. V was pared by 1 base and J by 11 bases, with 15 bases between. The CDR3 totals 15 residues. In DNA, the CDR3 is TGTGCCAGCAGCTTAGGGAGGGGAACGGGTACACCCCTCCACTTT. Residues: CASSLGRGTGTPLHF.

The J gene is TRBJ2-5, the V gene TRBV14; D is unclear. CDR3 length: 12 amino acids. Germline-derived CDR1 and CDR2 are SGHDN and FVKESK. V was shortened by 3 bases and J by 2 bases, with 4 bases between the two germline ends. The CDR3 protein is CASSQRQETQYF. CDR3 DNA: TGTGCCAGCAGCCAGAGGCAAGAGACCCAGTACTTC.

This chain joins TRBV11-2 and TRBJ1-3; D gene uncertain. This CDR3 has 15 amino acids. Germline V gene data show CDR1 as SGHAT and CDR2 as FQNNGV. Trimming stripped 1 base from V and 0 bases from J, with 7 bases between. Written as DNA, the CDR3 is TGTGCCAGCAGCTTAGGTTCAGACTCTGGAAACACCATATATTTT. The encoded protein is CASSLGSDSGNTIYF.

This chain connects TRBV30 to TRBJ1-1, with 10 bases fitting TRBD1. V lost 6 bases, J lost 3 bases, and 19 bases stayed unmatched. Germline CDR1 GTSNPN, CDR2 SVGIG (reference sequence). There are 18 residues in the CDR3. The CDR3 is CACQNPSIRDRGDTEAFF. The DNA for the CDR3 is TGTGCCTGCCAGAACCCTTCCATCCGGGACAGGGGTGACACTGAAGCTTTCTTT.

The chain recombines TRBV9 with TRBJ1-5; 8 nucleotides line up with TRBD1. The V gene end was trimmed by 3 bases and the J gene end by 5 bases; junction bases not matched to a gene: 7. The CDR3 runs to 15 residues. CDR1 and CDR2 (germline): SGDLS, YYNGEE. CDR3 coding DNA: TGTGCCAGCAGCGGAACAGGACAGGGCCATCAGCCCCAGCATTTT. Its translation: CASSGTGQGHQPQHF.

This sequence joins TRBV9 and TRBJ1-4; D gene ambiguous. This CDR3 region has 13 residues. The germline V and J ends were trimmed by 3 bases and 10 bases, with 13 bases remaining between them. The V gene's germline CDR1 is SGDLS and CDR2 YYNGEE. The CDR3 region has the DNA TGTGCCAGCAGCGAGACGCTGGGAGGAAAACTGTTTTTT. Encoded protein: CASSETLGGKLFF. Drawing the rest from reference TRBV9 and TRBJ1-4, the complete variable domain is DSGVTQTPKHLITATGQRVTLRCSPRSGDLSVYWYQQSLDQGLQFLIQYYNGEERAKGNILERFSAQQFPDLHSELNLSSLELGDSALYFCASSETLGGKLFFGSGTQLSVL.

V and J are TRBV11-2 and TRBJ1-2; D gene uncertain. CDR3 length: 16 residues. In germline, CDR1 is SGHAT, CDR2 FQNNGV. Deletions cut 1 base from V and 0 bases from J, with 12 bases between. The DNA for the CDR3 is TGTGCCAGCAGCTTAGTTCCAGGATCCTCTAACTATGGCTACACCTTC. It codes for CASSLVPGSSNYGYTF.

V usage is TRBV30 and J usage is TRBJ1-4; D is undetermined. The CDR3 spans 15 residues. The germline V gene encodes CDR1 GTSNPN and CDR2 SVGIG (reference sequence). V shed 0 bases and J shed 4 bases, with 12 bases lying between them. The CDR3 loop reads CAWSVGGGLNEKLFF. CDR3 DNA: TGTGCCTGGAGTGTAGGTGGTGGACTTAATGAAAAACTGTTTTTT.

The CDR3 DNA sequence: TGTGCCAGCAGACTCCCCCCGGTCTACGAGCAGTACTTC. As protein: CASRLPPVYEQYF. This rearrangement joins TRBV2 to TRBJ2-5; D is unresolved. The J call could be wrong; TRBJ2-7 is a better fit for the DNA end. CDR3 length equals 13 residues. Germline-derived CDR1 and CDR2 are SNHLY and FYNNEI.

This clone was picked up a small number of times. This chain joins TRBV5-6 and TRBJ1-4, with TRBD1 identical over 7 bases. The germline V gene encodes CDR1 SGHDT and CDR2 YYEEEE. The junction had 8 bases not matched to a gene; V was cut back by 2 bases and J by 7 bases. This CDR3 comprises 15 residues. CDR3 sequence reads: CASSLLDRLGEKLFF. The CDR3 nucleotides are TGTGCCAGCAGCTTATTGGACAGGCTTGGTGAAAAACTGTTTTTT.

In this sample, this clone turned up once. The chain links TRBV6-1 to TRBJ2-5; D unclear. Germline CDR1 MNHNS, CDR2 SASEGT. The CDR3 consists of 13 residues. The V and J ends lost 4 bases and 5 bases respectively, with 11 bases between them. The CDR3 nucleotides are TGTGCCAGCAGTGCGTCAGGAAGGGAGACCCAGTACTTC. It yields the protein CASSASGRETQYF.